This T cell receptor beta chain was identified in a study of siplizumab effects on memory and regulatory T cells. Comment on this clone: The antigen remains unidentified.

Study conclusions and caveats: Tregs proliferating in siplizumab cultures lacked confirmation of their suppressive function. Alloreactive clones mapping to unstimulated subsets formed only a minor fraction. Where siplizumab was present, mappable alloreactive CD4+ clones averaged about 65% Treg-derived, compared with approximately 29% in controls.

The repertoire was sequenced with immunoSEQ multiplex PCR; TCRdb's copy has only in-frame clones and lacks some. The sample lists about 110,000 clones; 92% were seen once. CDR3 length: 14 residues. Germline CDR1 MNHNS, CDR2 SASEGT. V was clipped by 6 bases and J by 5 bases; unmatched bases: 5. The specimen sequenced was CD4+ T cells sorted from blood. This clonotype was sampled from a human donor in good health. This chain uses TRBV6-1 with TRBJ2-2; TRBD1 matches 8 bases. This chain's CDR3 is CASRGQEGTGELFF. The CDR3 DNA sequence: TGTGCCAGCAGGGGACAGGAGGGGACCGGGGAGCTGTTTTTT.